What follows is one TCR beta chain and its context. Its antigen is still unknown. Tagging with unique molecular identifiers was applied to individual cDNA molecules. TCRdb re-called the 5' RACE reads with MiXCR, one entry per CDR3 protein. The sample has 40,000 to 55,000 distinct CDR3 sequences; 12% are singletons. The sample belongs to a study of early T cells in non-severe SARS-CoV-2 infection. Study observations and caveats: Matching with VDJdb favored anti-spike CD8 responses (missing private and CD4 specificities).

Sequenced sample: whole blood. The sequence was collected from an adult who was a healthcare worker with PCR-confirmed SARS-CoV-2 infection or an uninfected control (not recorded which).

The CDR3 sequence is CASSPQPTGELFF. The DNA of the CDR3 is TGCGCCAGCAGCCCCCAGCCCACCGGGGAGCTGTTTTTT. The chain recombines TRBV5-1 with TRBJ2-2; D is unclear. The V gene's germline CDR1 is SGHRS and CDR2 YFSETQ. The CDR3 is 13 residues long. Trimming cost V 4 bases and J 4 bases, with 8 bases left between them.